This T cell receptor (beta chain) comes out of a study of shared clonotypes between healthy human individuals. Sequencing used immunoSEQ multiplex PCR; TCRdb keeps in-frame clones, though not all of them. This sample yields 550,000 to 850,000 clones, of which around 72% are seen a single time; over 1.5% belongs to the top ten. CDR1 and CDR2 from the germline V gene are SGHNT and YENEEA. This CDR3 comprises 13 residues. V was cut by 9 bases and J by 7 bases, with 16 bases left in between. Memory CD4+ cells were the fraction left after CD45RA+ naive selection. What was sequenced was memory CD4+ T cells sorted from blood. This sample's subset: CD45RA-negative fraction. The clonotype comes from a woman between 25 and 40 years old in good health. The chain links TRBV11-3 to TRBJ1-5, with a possible D match to TRBD1 (6 bases). This CDR3 reads CARTQGSRQPQHF. The CDR3 region has the DNA TGTGCCAGAACACAGGGTTCAAGGCAGCCCCAGCATTTT.